One and the same sample provided the 6 T cell receptor beta chains below, sequenced in a study of cytomegalovirus exposure and HLA in healthy donors. It was with 60 Vbeta and 13 Jbeta primers that the PCR ran. The repertoire was sequenced with immunoSEQ multiplex PCR; TCRdb's copy has only in-frame clones and lacks some. The table records around 99,000 clones, about four fifths of them present only once. Sequences were obtained from PBMCs. These receptor sequences come from a man under 40 in good health and CMV-seropositive.

This clone turned up a few times. The chain uses TRBV5-6 and TRBJ2-7; unclear D gene. CDR3 size: 12 residues. Trimming cost V 2 bases and J 4 bases, with 7 bases left between them. Germline CDR1 reads SGHDT; CDR2 reads YYEEEE. This CDR3 is CASSFGVYEQYF. In DNA, the CDR3 is TGTGCCAGCAGCTTCGGAGTGTACGAGCAGTACTTC.

The genes are TRBV21-1 and TRBJ2-7; TRBD1 is taken as the D call from the table, unchecked against the DNA. TRBV21-1 has pseudogene status. This CDR3 contains 19 residues. The CDR3 is CASSRVSRDRDYNAYEQYF. The CDR3 DNA follows: TGTGCCAGCAGCAGAGTGTCCCGGGACAGGGATTATAACGCCTACGAGCAGTACTTC.

V and J are TRBV10-3 and TRBJ2-7; 7 bases align to TRBD1. The CDR3 length is 14 residues. Germline assignment: CDR1 ENHRY and CDR2 SYGVKD. V shed 5 bases, J shed 0 bases, and the junction held 4 bases outside the gene matches. The CDR3 coding sequence is TGTGCCATCAGTCAGGGGGACGCCTCCTACGAGCAGTACTTC. This sequence encodes CAISQGDASYEQYF.

In DNA, the CDR3 is TGTGCCAGCAGCAAAGAGGGACAGGAGTGGAAGACCCAGTACTTC. Translating gives CASSKEGQEWKTQYF. The J gene is TRBJ2-5, the V gene TRBV21-1; the table's D call, TRBD1, was not checked against the DNA. TRBV21-1 is a listed pseudogene. The CDR3 consists of 15 residues.

This chain links TRBV11-3 with TRBJ2-1; perhaps TRBD2 as D (6 bases). Germline V gene sequence: CDR1 SGHNT, CDR2 YENEEA. V gave up 5 bases and J gave up 6 bases, with 14 bases separating them. The CDR3 has 14 amino acids. The CDR3 DNA is TGTGCCAGCAGCCACCGACGGGAGTTCAATGAGCAGTTCTTC. As protein: CASSHRREFNEQFF.

This sequence joins TRBV9 and TRBJ2-2; the match to TRBD2 covers 13 bases. The CDR3 is made up of 17 amino acids. In germline, CDR1 is SGDLS, CDR2 YYNGEE. Trimming at V came to 2 bases and at J to 4 bases, leaving 5 bases not matched to a gene. CDR3 in amino acids: CASSVGLAGASTGELFF. The CDR3 DNA sequence: TGTGCCAGCAGCGTTGGACTAGCGGGGGCCAGCACCGGGGAGCTGTTTTTT. The full variable domain, in which reference TRBV9 and TRBJ2-2 provide the parts outside the CDR3, is DSGVTQTPKHLITATGQRVTLRCSPRSGDLSVYWYQQSLDQGLQFLIQYYNGEERAKGNILERFSAQQFPDLHSELNLSSLELGDSALYFCASSVGLAGASTGELFFGEGSRLTVL.